These 27 T cell receptor beta chains came from one sample sequenced in a study of blood T cell repertoires in COVID-19. The repertoire was sequenced with immunoSEQ multiplex PCR; TCRdb's copy has only in-frame clones and lacks some. This table holds 200,000 to 250,000 clones, about 88% found once. Material: PBMCs or T cells enriched from blood (not recorded which). The receptors stem from a woman in her twenties or thirties who had recovered from COVID-19.

The rearrangement links TRBV19 to TRBJ1-4; D unresolved. The CDR3 is made up of 13 amino acids. V was cut by 8 bases and J by 0 bases, with 7 bases left in between. Germline V gene lookup returns CDR1 LNHDA and CDR2 SQIVND (reference sequence). CDR3 DNA: TGTGCCAGTGCCCAGGCAACTAATGAAAAACTGTTTTTT. This encodes CASAQATNEKLFF.

About this clone: Different DNA sequences within this sample yield the same CDR3. V gene TRBV7-2 combines with J gene TRBJ1-2; TRBD1 agrees at 7 bases. Trimming cost V 5 bases and J 0 bases; bases outside gene matches: 3. CDR1 is SGHTA and CDR2 is FQGNSA in the germline V gene. The CDR3 contains 14 residues. CDR3 residues: CASSLQGSNYGYTF. CDR3 bases: TGTGCCAGCAGCCTACAGGGGTCTAACTATGGCTACACCTTC.

This chain connects TRBV10-3 to TRBJ1-2, with 8 bases matching TRBD1. This CDR3 is 16 amino acids long. V lost 2 bases to trimming and J lost 1 base; unmatched junction nucleotides: 6. Germline V gene data show CDR1 as ENHRY and CDR2 as SYGVKD. CDR3 loop: CAISEQTGDLNYGYTF. In DNA form, the CDR3 reads TGTGCCATCAGTGAGCAGACAGGGGACCTTAACTATGGCTACACCTTC.

V gene TRBV3-1 (or the pseudogene TRBV3-2) combines with J gene TRBJ1-5, with D tentatively TRBD1 (6 bases). Germline V gene lookup returns CDR1 LGHDT and CDR2 YNNKEL (reference sequence). The CDR3 covers 15 residues. Trimming shortened V by 4 bases and J by 5 bases, and 15 bases separated the two germline ends. This CDR3 reads CASSRTGQSDQPQHF. The CDR3 DNA follows: TGTGCCAGCAGCCGGACCGGACAGTCCGATCAGCCCCAGCATTTT.

Here the CDR3 reads CSVVGYVTASTDTQYF. Written as DNA, the CDR3 is TGCAGCGTTGTTGGATACGTGACAGCCAGCACAGATACGCAGTATTTT. V is TRBV29-1 and J is TRBJ2-3; a weak D match, TRBD1 (5 bases). The V and J ends lost 4 bases and 0 bases respectively, with 17 bases between them. The CDR3 has 16 amino acids. Per the germline V gene, CDR1 is SQVTM and CDR2 is ANQGSEA.

This clone has only a few counts. The gene calls are TRBV21-1 and TRBJ1-1. TRBV21-1 is classified as a pseudogene. CDR3 size: 14 residues. The CDR3 DNA follows: TGTGCCAGCAGCAAAGCTCGGGGGTTCACTGAAGCTTTCTTT. This translates into CASSKARGFTEAFF.

This clone has a handful of counts. In DNA form, the CDR3 reads TGTGCCAGCAGCTCACAGGGGACTAACACTGAAGCTTTCTTT. Amino acid sequence: CASSSQGTNTEAFF. V usage is TRBV7-9 and J usage is TRBJ1-1; TRBD1 matches at 7 bases. With V trimmed by 4 bases and J by 2 bases, 4 bases remained unmatched. This CDR3 region has 14 residues. The germline V gene encodes CDR1 SEHNR and CDR2 FQNEAQ (reference sequence).

V is TRBV18 and J is TRBJ2-5, with a possible D match to TRBD1 (5 bases). CDR1 and CDR2 (germline): KGHSH, LQKENI. V dropped 3 bases and J dropped 1 base, with 6 bases sitting between them. CDR3 length: 13 residues. In DNA form, the CDR3 reads TGTGCCAGCTCACCCCAGGGCCAAGAGACCCAGTACTTC. This encodes CASSPQGQETQYF.

V is TRBV7-2 and J is TRBJ2-7; 11 bases line up with TRBD2. V lost 2 bases to trimming and J lost 3 bases; unmatched junction nucleotides: 3. Per the germline V gene, CDR1 is SGHTA and CDR2 is FQGNSA. The length of the CDR3 is 15 residues. The chain's CDR3 is CASSLRLAGGYEQYF. CDR3 in DNA: TGTGCCAGCAGCTTACGGCTAGCGGGGGGCTACGAGCAGTACTTC.

The rearrangement uses TRBV4-1 and TRBJ1-1, with D perhaps matching TRBD1 (6 bases). The CDR3 sequence is 17 residues long. Deletions cut 1 base from V and 3 bases from J, with 18 bases between. The germline CDR1 and CDR2 sequences are MGHRA and YSYEKL. The CDR3 sequence is CASSQGTAYRRYTEAFF. The CDR3 DNA is TGCGCCAGCAGCCAAGGGACAGCTTATCGAAGGTACACTGAAGCTTTCTTT.

The CDR3 region is CASSLQTGGDGYTF. For the CDR3, the DNA is TGTGCCAGCAGCTTACAAACAGGGGGCGATGGCTACACCTTC. The chain joins TRBV7-2 to TRBJ1-2; 9 bases map to TRBD1. This CDR3 has 14 residues. V gave up 2 bases and J gave up 6 bases; unmatched junction bases: 4. Germline V lookup: CDR1 SGHTA, CDR2 FQGNSA. Drawing the rest from reference TRBV7-2 and TRBJ1-2, the complete variable domain is GAGVSQSPSNKVTEKGKDVELRCDPISGHTALYWYRQSLGQGLEFLIYFQGNSAPDKSGLPSDRFSAERTGGSVSTLTIQRTQQEDSAVYLCASSLQTGGDGYTFGSGTRLTVV.

The chain employs TRBV19 and TRBJ2-3, with 9 bases matching TRBD2. The CDR3 consists of 15 residues. The V gene's germline CDR1 is LNHDA and CDR2 SQIVND (reference sequence). The V gene end was trimmed by 8 bases and the J gene end by 5 bases; junction bases not matched to a gene: 11. The CDR3 DNA reads as TGTGCCAGTTCTACAGCAGCGGGGGGTTTAGATACGCAGTATTTT. This translates into CASSTAAGGLDTQYF.

This clone has only a few counts. The rearrangement links TRBV6-5 to TRBJ1-4, with D possibly matching TRBD1 (5 bases). CDR1 is MNHEY, CDR2 SVGAGI, per germline. The CDR3 covers 16 residues. Trimming left V 4 bases short and J 0 bases short, with 12 bases between. The CDR3 DNA reads as TGTGCCAGCAGTTCCTATCAGGGTGCAACTAATGAAAAACTGTTTTTT. Residues: CASSSYQGATNEKLFF.

The chain combines TRBV12-5 with TRBJ1-1; D possibly corresponds to TRBD1 (5 bases). The length of the CDR3 is 13 residues. V was shortened by 1 base and J by 6 bases, with 9 bases between the two germline ends. Per germline, CDR1 LGHNT and CDR2 FRNRAP. CDR3 sequence reads: CASGLGGDAEAFF. CDR3 DNA sequence: TGTGCTAGTGGTTTGGGGGGGGACGCTGAAGCTTTCTTT.

The rearrangement uses TRBV4-2 and TRBJ2-1, with 7 bases aligning to TRBD2. The germline V gene encodes CDR1 LGHNA and CDR2 YNFKEQ. CDR3 length equals 15 residues. Trimming cost V 6 bases and J 6 bases; bases outside gene matches: 11. CDR3 region: CASRGIQRGGNEQFF. CDR3 nucleotides: TGTGCCAGCAGGGGGATCCAGCGGGGCGGCAATGAGCAGTTCTTC.

Many counts were recorded for this clone. The V gene is TRBV6-2 or TRBV6-3, the J gene TRBJ2-3; a possible D gene is TRBD2 (5 bases). With 6 bases removed from V and 2 bases from J, the gap between germline ends came to 12 bases. The germline V gene encodes CDR1 MNHEY and CDR2 SVGEGT. The CDR3 length is 14 residues. In DNA, the CDR3 is TGTGCCAGCAGCCGGACTCCATACACAGATACGCAGTATTTT. It codes for CASSRTPYTDTQYF.

The J gene is TRBJ1-3, the V gene TRBV19; D is possibly TRBD1 (5 bases). Germline CDR1 reads LNHDA; CDR2 reads SQIVND (reference sequence). V was clipped by 6 bases and J by 0 bases, with 18 bases between them. This CDR3 has 17 amino acids. CDR3 in DNA: TGTGCCAGTAGCCAAACGGACACCCGTAACTCTGGAAACACCATATATTTT. It yields the protein CASSQTDTRNSGNTIYF.

The J gene is TRBJ1-5, the V gene TRBV6-5; D remains unclear. CDR1 is MNHEY, CDR2 SVGAGI, per germline. This CDR3 comprises 13 residues. The V end lost 8 bases, the J end lost 5 bases, and 13 bases lay between the germline ends. In DNA, the CDR3 is TGTGCCAGCGACTATGGTTCGCATCAGCCCCAGCATTTT. Translating gives CASDYGSHQPQHF.

The V and J genes are TRBV7-3 and TRBJ2-2; D is uncertain. Germline CDR1 SGHTA, CDR2 FQGTGA. The V end was cut by 5 bases, the J end by 0 bases, with 16 bases between. This CDR3 has 17 residues. The CDR3 coding sequence is TGTGCCAGCAGCCCAACAATGATCGGGTCGAACACCGGGGAGCTGTTTTTT. Translated: CASSPTMIGSNTGELFF.

The chain links TRBV7-8 to TRBJ1-2; 7 nucleotides align to TRBD1. In germline, CDR1 is SGHVS, CDR2 FQNEAQ. This CDR3 contains 16 residues. With V trimmed by 6 bases and J by 2 bases, 12 bases remained unmatched. CDR3 DNA: TGTGCCAGCAGTTCCCCGACCCGGGACAGAAACTATGGCTACACCTTC. Amino acids: CASSSPTRDRNYGYTF.

The gene calls are TRBV3-1 (or the pseudogene TRBV3-2) and TRBJ2-7; 8 bases line up with TRBD2. Germline V gene sequence: CDR1 LGHDT, CDR2 YNNKEL (reference sequence). With 0 bases clipped from V and 6 bases from J, the junction kept 19 bases outside the gene matches. The CDR3 loop spans 19 amino acids. In nucleotides, the CDR3 is TGTGCCAGCAGCCAAGATGGGTTGGATGCTCAGCGGGGGCCTTCCGAGCAGTACTTC. It encodes CASSQDGLDAQRGPSEQYF.

The rearrangement joins TRBV5-1 to TRBJ2-5, with 11 bases aligning to TRBD2. Germline values: CDR1 SGHRS, CDR2 YFSETQ. This CDR3 region has 16 residues. The junction had 1 base not matched to a gene; V was cut back by 0 bases and J by 0 bases. The DNA for the CDR3 is TGCGCCAGCAGCTTGGAACTAGCGGGGGACCAAGAGACCCAGTACTTC. This encodes CASSLELAGDQETQYF.

V usage is TRBV7-8 and J usage is TRBJ2-4; a weak D match, TRBD1 (7 bases). The germline V and J ends were trimmed by 5 bases and 4 bases, with 27 bases remaining between them. CDR3 length: 19 residues. CDR1 and CDR2 (germline): SGHVS, FQNEAQ. The CDR3 protein is CASSPLKGAGQTTKNIQYF. As DNA, the CDR3 is TGTGCCAGCAGCCCCTTAAAGGGCGCGGGACAGACGACGAAAAACATTCAGTACTTC. Combining the CDR3 with reference TRBV7-8 and TRBJ2-4 gives the whole variable domain GAGVSQSPRYKVAKRGQDVALRCDPISGHVSLFWYQQALGQGPEFLTYFQNEAQLDKSGLPSDRFFAERPEGSVSTLKIQRTQQEDSAVYLCASSPLKGAGQTTKNIQYFGAGTRLSVL.

The chain recombines TRBV27 with TRBJ1-5, with a possible D match to TRBD1 (6 bases). V gave up 10 bases and J gave up 1 base, with 11 bases separating them. Germline V lookup: CDR1 MNHEY, CDR2 SMNVEV (reference sequence). The CDR3 sequence is 13 residues long. The chain's CDR3 is CATRQGSNQPQHF. In nucleotides, the CDR3 is TGTGCCACTAGGCAGGGGAGCAATCAGCCCCAGCATTTT.

This sequence joins TRBV14 and TRBJ1-6, with D unresolved. This CDR3 has 16 residues. Trimming stripped 6 bases from V and 0 bases from J, with 12 bases between. In germline, CDR1 is SGHDN, CDR2 FVKESK. This chain's CDR3 is CASRSTGSSYNSPLHF. In DNA, the CDR3 is TGTGCCAGCAGATCAACGGGTAGCTCCTATAATTCACCCCTCCACTTT.

This rearrangement joins TRBV11-1 to TRBJ1-5, with a weak D call TRBD1 (6 bases). The V gene lost 0 bases and the J gene lost 1 base, with 13 bases spanning the gap. The CDR3 consists of 17 residues. CDR1 SGHAT and CDR2 FQDESV come from the germline V gene (reference sequence). CDR3 DNA sequence: TGTGCCAGCAGCTTAGCGGACGGGGGGCGAAGCAATCAGCCCCAGCATTTT. This sequence encodes CASSLADGGRSNQPQHF.

The chain has TRBV3-1 (or the pseudogene TRBV3-2) and TRBJ1-2, with TRBD1 matching 9 bases. The CDR3 is made up of 18 amino acids. V lost 1 base, J lost 3 bases, and 12 bases stayed unmatched. Germline V gives CDR1 LGHDT, CDR2 YNNKEL (reference sequence). CDR3 sequence reads: CASSQVLGQGIIYYGYTF. DNA of the CDR3: TGTGCCAGCAGCCAAGTATTAGGACAGGGGATAATCTACTATGGCTACACCTTC.